This passage covers 5 T cell receptor beta chains from one sample sequenced in a study of blood T cell repertoires in COVID-19. The protocol was immunoSEQ multiplex PCR, while the TCRdb copy is restricted to in-frame clones and leaves out a portion. The table shows about 190,000 clones, with about three quarters occurring only once. What was sequenced was peripheral blood. The receptors come from a woman over 75 with active or convalescent COVID-19.

V gene TRBV7-2 combines with J gene TRBJ2-1; TRBD2 matches at 13 bases. The CDR3 has 15 amino acids. From germline, CDR1 is SGHTA and CDR2 FQGNSA. Trimming cost V 3 bases and J 8 bases; bases outside gene matches: 4. CDR3 region: CASSFTSGGVDEQFF. CDR3 in DNA: TGTGCCAGCAGCTTTACTAGCGGGGGGGTTGATGAGCAGTTCTTC.

This clone has more than one count but fewer than ten. In DNA, the CDR3 is TGCGCCAGCAGCCAGGACGGGAACTGGGCCTCTGGCTACACCTTC. It codes for CASSQDGNWASGYTF. This chain links TRBV4-1 with TRBJ1-2; D is unclear. The CDR3 length is 15 residues. The V end was cut by 3 bases, the J end by 7 bases, with 18 bases between. Germline values: CDR1 MGHRA, CDR2 YSYEKL.

V is TRBV10-2 and J is TRBJ2-1, with D maybe TRBD2 (5 bases). Germline-derived CDR1 and CDR2 are WSHSY and SAAADI. The CDR3 is 16 residues long. Deletions cut 0 bases from V and 10 bases from J, with 19 bases between. CDR3 region: CASSESYLEGLNEQFF. CDR3 DNA: TGCGCCAGCAGTGAGTCGTACTTAGAGGGTTTGAACGAGCAGTTCTTC.

The chain is built from TRBV5-5 and TRBJ1-1, with D unclear. V was shortened by 7 bases and J by 5 bases, with 12 bases between the two germline ends. Germline V gene sequence: CDR1 SGHKS, CDR2 YYEKEE (reference sequence). The CDR3 covers 12 residues. The CDR3 DNA sequence: TGTGCCAGCGCCCTTGGCCTGACTGAAGCTTTCTTT. Amino acid sequence: CASALGLTEAFF.

This clone was observed once. The CDR3 protein is CASSGTGLAEAFF. CDR3 sequence (DNA): TGTGCCAGCAGCGGGACAGGGTTGGCTGAAGCTTTCTTT. J is TRBJ1-1 and V is TRBV27; 9 positions match TRBD1. The length of the CDR3 is 13 residues. Per the germline V gene, CDR1 is MNHEY and CDR2 is SMNVEV (reference sequence). The V segment lost 6 bases and the J segment 6 bases; nucleotides outside the gene matches: 5.